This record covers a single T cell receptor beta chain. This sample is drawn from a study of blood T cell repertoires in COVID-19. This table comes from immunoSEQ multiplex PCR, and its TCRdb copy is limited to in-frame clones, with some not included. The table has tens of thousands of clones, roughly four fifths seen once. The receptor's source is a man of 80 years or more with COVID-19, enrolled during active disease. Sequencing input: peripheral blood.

CDR3 sequence reads: CASSRTGTPPGGTQYF. The CDR3 nucleotides are TGTGCCAGCAGCCGGACCGGGACCCCCCCAGGGGGTACGCAGTATTTT. The chain carries TRBV7-3 and TRBJ2-3; 7 nucleotides agree with TRBD1. CDR3 length: 16 amino acids. Germline CDR1 and CDR2: SGHTA and FQGTGA. The V segment lost 5 bases and the J segment 8 bases; nucleotides outside the gene matches: 16.